The 17 T cell receptor beta chains reported below all come from one sample, sequenced in a study of T cells after yellow fever vaccination. TCRdb re-called the 5' RACE reads with MiXCR, one entry per CDR3 protein. This sample carries 140,000 to 150,000 distinct CDR3 sequences, more than 6.5% of them seen once, and the ten largest clones take over 0.55%. The input for sequencing was CD4+ T cells sorted from PBMCs, taken 10 days after the yellow fever booster vaccination. The receptor source for this set is a young man who received the YFV17D yellow fever vaccine.

This clonotype has at least ten counts. The CDR3 DNA reads TGTGCCAGCTCACCCGTAGCGGCAGATACGCAGTATTTT. Translated: CASSPVAADTQYF. V gene TRBV18 combines with J gene TRBJ2-3; possibly TRBD2 for D (6 bases). Germline-derived CDR1 and CDR2 are KGHSH and LQKENI. This CDR3 comprises 13 residues. V gave up 3 bases and J gave up 4 bases, with 8 bases separating them.

This clonotype has only a few counts. V and J are TRBV20-1 and TRBJ2-3, with 8 positions matching TRBD2. Germline V gene sequence: CDR1 DFQATT, CDR2 SNEGSKA (reference sequence). This CDR3 contains 18 residues. V shed 0 bases and J 2 bases; nucleotides not matched to a gene: 13. In nucleotides, the CDR3 is TGCAGTGCTAGAGATTTCAGCGGACTAGCTTCCATCACAGATACGCAGTATTTT. Translated: CSARDFSGLASITDTQYF.

The CDR3 DNA reads TGTGCCAGCAGCCTGACATATACGCAGTATTTT. It is translated as CASSLTYTQYF. This chain uses TRBV7-2 with TRBJ2-3; D unclear. The CDR3 runs to 11 residues. The germline V gene has CDR1 SGHTA and CDR2 FQGNSA. V dropped 5 bases and J dropped 7 bases, with 7 bases sitting between them.

In this sample, this clonotype turned up many times. J is TRBJ2-1 and V is TRBV30; tentatively, D is TRBD1 or TRBD2 (5 bases each). V was shortened by 1 base and J by 8 bases, with 18 bases between the two germline ends. CDR1 is GTSNPN and CDR2 is SVGIG in the germline V gene (reference sequence). The CDR3 is 15 residues long. CDR3 coding DNA: TGTGCCTGGAGTGCGGGACGAAGGTTTCCGGATGAGCAGTTCTTC. The encoded protein is CAWSAGRRFPDEQFF.

This clonotype has at least ten counts. The V and J genes are TRBV15 and TRBJ2-3; 8 nucleotides align to TRBD1. Germline V CDR1 and CDR2: LNHNV, YYDKDF (reference sequence). Trimming took 1 base from V and 0 from J; bases not matched to a gene: 0. This CDR3 has 15 residues. The CDR3 reads CATSRGDRSTDTQYF. The DNA for the CDR3 is TGTGCCACCAGCAGAGGGGACAGGAGCACAGATACGCAGTATTTT.

This clonotype was picked up many times. The V call is TRBV20-1, the J call TRBJ2-3; the match to TRBD2 covers 8 bases. This CDR3 is 14 amino acids long. The germline V gene encodes CDR1 DFQATT and CDR2 SNEGSKA (reference sequence). The trim removed 2 bases at V and 4 bases at J, leaving 5 bases unmatched. The chain's CDR3 is CSARRGLEADTQYF. Written as DNA, the CDR3 is TGCAGTGCTAGAAGGGGACTAGAGGCAGATACGCAGTATTTT.

This clonotype was seen at least ten times. The chain has TRBV7-2 and TRBJ2-1; no definite D call. The V and J ends lost 5 bases and 4 bases respectively, with 9 bases between them. CDR1 is SGHTA and CDR2 is FQGNSA in the germline V gene. The CDR3 sequence is 13 residues long. CDR3 nucleotide sequence: TGTGCCAGCAGCCGGTTAACATACAATGAGCAGTTCTTC. Translation: CASSRLTYNEQFF. Full variable domain (outside the CDR3, taken from reference TRBV7-2 and TRBJ2-1): GAGVSQSPSNKVTEKGKDVELRCDPISGHTALYWYRQSLGQGLEFLIYFQGNSAPDKSGLPSDRFSAERTGGSVSTLTIQRTQQEDSAVYLCASSRLTYNEQFFGPGTRLTVL.

This clonotype was counted ten times or more. The chain carries TRBV20-1 and TRBJ2-5; D not resolved. The CDR3 is 14 residues long. The ends were cut back, 0 bases at V and 5 bases at J, with 13 bases in the middle. The germline V gene has CDR1 DFQATT and CDR2 SNEGSKA (reference sequence). Written as DNA, the CDR3 is TGCAGTGCTAGAGAGAGTCAGGCTGGCGAGACCCAGTACTTC. Its translation: CSARESQAGETQYF.

This clonotype appeared a few times. The J gene is TRBJ2-1, the V gene TRBV12-5, with D perhaps TRBD1 (5 bases). V was cut by 3 bases and J by 7 bases, with 10 bases left in between. In germline, CDR1 is LGHNT, CDR2 FRNRAP. There are 13 residues in the CDR3. This chain's CDR3 is CASGFQGKNEQFF. DNA of the CDR3: TGTGCTAGTGGTTTTCAGGGTAAAAATGAGCAGTTCTTC.

This clonotype was seen at least ten times. The chain recombines TRBV20-1 with TRBJ2-1; 8 bases align to TRBD1. Germline V lookup: CDR1 DFQATT, CDR2 SNEGSKA (reference sequence). The CDR3 is made up of 14 amino acids. V lost 5 bases, J lost 6 bases, and 9 bases stayed unmatched. DNA of the CDR3: TGCAGTGCTGGCAGGGGGCGGAGGAGCAATGAGCAGTTCTTC. This sequence encodes CSAGRGRRSNEQFF.

At least ten counts were recorded for this clonotype. The J gene is TRBJ1-4, the V gene TRBV20-1; TRBD1 might be the D (5 bases). The length of the CDR3 is 14 residues. V lost 0 bases, J lost 8 bases, and 13 bases lay in between. CDR1 is DFQATT and CDR2 is SNEGSKA in the germline V gene (reference sequence). DNA for the CDR3: TGCAGTGCTAGAGATCCAAGGGGTGGCGAAAAACTGTTTTTT. It codes for CSARDPRGGEKLFF.

There are a few counts of this clonotype. The chain employs TRBV20-1 and TRBJ2-6; 7 positions agree with TRBD1. This CDR3 has 13 amino acids. The V gene end was trimmed by 6 bases and the J gene end by 4 bases; junction bases not matched to a gene: 3. CDR1 DFQATT and CDR2 SNEGSKA come from the germline V gene (reference sequence). The CDR3 region is CSARGLGANVLTF. As DNA, the CDR3 is TGCAGTGCGAGGGGGCTGGGGGCCAACGTCCTGACTTTC.

This clonotype has ten or more counts. The V call is TRBV20-1, the J call TRBJ2-5; tentatively, D is TRBD1 (6 bases). The germline V gene has CDR1 DFQATT and CDR2 SNEGSKA (reference sequence). This CDR3 is 14 amino acids long. V gave up 3 bases and J gave up 2 bases, with 13 bases separating them. CDR3 DNA: TGCAGTGCTAGGCCACAGGGTTGGCAAGAGACCCAGTACTTC. Translation gives CSARPQGWQETQYF.

This clonotype has at least ten counts. The chain recombines TRBV5-1 with TRBJ2-5, with TRBD2 as a possible D gene (6 bases). V was clipped by 7 bases and J by 1 base, with 14 bases between them. This CDR3 contains 14 residues. CDR1 and CDR2 (germline): SGHRS, YFSETQ. The CDR3 is CASGPGALQETQYF. The CDR3 coding sequence is TGCGCCAGCGGGCCGGGAGCCCTCCAAGAGACCCAGTACTTC.

This clonotype was seen at least ten times. The V gene is TRBV7-2, the J gene TRBJ2-7; D possibly matches TRBD1 or TRBD2 (5 bases each). The CDR3 length is 17 residues. From germline, CDR1 is SGHTA and CDR2 FQGNSA. V lost 6 bases, J lost 3 bases, and 24 bases lay in between. Here the CDR3 reads CASRDTQWGSGFYEQYF. CDR3 in DNA: TGTGCCAGCAGGGATACTCAATGGGGGTCGGGGTTCTACGAGCAGTACTTC.

This clonotype has at least ten counts. V is TRBV28 and J is TRBJ1-2; TRBD1 matches at 8 bases. Germline V gives CDR1 MDHEN, CDR2 SYDVKM. The CDR3 has 13 amino acids. Losses at the gene ends were 3 bases for V and 8 bases for J; bases not matched to a gene: 5. The CDR3 protein is CASSFTRGQGYTF. In DNA form, the CDR3 reads TGTGCCAGCAGTTTTACCAGGGGGCAAGGCTACACCTTC.

Ten or more counts support this clonotype. The J gene is TRBJ2-3, the V gene TRBV19; 10 nucleotides align to TRBD2. The CDR3 consists of 16 residues. V lost 6 bases and J lost 3; bases outside the gene matches: 9. Germline CDR1 and CDR2: LNHDA and SQIVND (reference sequence). CDR3 coding DNA: TGTGCCAGTAGCATTACTAGCGGGAAGGCAACAGATACGCAGTATTTT. As protein: CASSITSGKATDTQYF. The complete variable domain, with remaining parts taken from reference TRBV19 and TRBJ2-3, reads DGGITQSPKYLFRKEGQNVTLSCEQNLNHDAMYWYRQDPGQGLRLIYYSQIVNDFQKGDIAEGYSVSREKKESFPLTVTSAQKNPTAFYLCASSITSGKATDTQYFGPGTRLTVL.